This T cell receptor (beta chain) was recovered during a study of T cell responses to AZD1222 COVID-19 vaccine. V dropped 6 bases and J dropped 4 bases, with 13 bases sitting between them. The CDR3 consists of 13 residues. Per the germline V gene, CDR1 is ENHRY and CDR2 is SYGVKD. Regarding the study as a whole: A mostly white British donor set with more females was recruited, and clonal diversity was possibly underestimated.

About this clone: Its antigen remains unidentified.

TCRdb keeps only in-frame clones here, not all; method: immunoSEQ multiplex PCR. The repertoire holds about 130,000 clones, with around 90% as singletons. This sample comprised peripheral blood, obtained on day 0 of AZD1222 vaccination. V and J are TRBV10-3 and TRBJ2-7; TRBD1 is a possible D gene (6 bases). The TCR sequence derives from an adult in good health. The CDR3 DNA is TGTGCCATCAGGGTGGACAGTATGTACGAGCAGTACTTC. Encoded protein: CAIRVDSMYEQYF.